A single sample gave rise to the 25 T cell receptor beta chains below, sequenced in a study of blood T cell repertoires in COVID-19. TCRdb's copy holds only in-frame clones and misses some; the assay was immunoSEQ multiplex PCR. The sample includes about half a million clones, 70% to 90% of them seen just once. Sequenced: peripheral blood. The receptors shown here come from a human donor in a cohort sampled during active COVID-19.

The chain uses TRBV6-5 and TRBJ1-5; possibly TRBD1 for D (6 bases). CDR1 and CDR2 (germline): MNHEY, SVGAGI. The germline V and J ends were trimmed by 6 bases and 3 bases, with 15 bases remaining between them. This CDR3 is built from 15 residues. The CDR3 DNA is TGTGCCAGCAGCCGATCGTGGACAGTCAATCAGCCCCAGCATTTT. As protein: CASSRSWTVNQPQHF.

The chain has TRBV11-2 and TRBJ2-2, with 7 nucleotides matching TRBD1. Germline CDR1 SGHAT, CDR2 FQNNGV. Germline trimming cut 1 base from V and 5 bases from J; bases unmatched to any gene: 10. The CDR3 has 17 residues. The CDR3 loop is CASSLGGGLYETGELFF. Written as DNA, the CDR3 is TGTGCCAGCAGCTTAGGAGGGGGCCTGTATGAAACCGGGGAGCTGTTTTTT. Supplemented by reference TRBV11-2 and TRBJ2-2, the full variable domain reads EAGVAQSPRYKIIEKRQSVAFWCNPISGHATLYWYQQILGQGPKLLIQFQNNGVVDDSQLPKDRFSAERLKGVDSTLKIQPAKLEDSAVYLCASSLGGGLYETGELFFGEGSRLTVL.

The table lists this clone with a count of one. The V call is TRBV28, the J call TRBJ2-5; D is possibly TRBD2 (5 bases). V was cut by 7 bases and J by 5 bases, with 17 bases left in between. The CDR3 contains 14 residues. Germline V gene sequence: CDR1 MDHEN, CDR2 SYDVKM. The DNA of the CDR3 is TGTGCCAGCACCTCCCTCCTACCGGGGGAGACCCAGTACTTC. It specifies CASTSLLPGETQYF.

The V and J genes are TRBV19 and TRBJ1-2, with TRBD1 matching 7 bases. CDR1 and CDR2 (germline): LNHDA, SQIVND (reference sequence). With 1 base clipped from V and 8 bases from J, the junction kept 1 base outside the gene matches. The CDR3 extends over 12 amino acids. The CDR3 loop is CASSIGQGGYTF. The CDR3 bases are TGTGCCAGTAGTATAGGACAGGGCGGCTACACCTTC.

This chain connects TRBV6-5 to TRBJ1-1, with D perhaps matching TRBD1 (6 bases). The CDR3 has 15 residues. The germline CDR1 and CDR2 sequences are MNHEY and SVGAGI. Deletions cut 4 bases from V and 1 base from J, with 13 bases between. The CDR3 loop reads CASSSPGQTNTEAFF. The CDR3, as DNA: TGTGCCAGCAGTTCTCCGGGACAAACGAACACTGAAGCTTTCTTT.

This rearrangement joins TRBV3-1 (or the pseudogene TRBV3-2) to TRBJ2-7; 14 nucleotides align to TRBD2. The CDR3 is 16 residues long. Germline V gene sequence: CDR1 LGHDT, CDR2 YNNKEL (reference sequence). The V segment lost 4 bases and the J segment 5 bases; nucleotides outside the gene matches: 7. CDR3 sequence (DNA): TGTGCCAGCAGCCCTCGACTAGCGGGAGGGCACCACGAGCAGTACTTC. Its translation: CASSPRLAGGHHEQYF.

CDR3 in DNA: TGTGCCAGCAGCCCATGGTCAGGGAGCAGCGGGAAGGATACGCAGTATTTT. Its translation is CASSPWSGSSGKDTQYF. The gene calls are TRBV7-2 and TRBJ2-3; 7 bases are a match to TRBD2. This CDR3 is built from 17 residues. Per the germline V gene, CDR1 is SGHTA and CDR2 is FQGNSA. V trimming: 5 bases; J trimming: 6 bases; junction bases outside the gene matches: 17.

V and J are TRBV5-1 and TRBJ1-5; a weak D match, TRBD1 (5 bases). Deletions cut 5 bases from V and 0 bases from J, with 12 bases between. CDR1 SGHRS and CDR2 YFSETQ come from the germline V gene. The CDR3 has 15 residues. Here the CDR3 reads CASRGGEGSNQPQHF. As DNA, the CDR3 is TGCGCCAGCAGGGGGGGAGAGGGTAGCAATCAGCCCCAGCATTTT. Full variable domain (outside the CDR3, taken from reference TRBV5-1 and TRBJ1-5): KAGVTQTPRYLIKTRGQQVTLSCSPISGHRSVSWYQQTPGQGLQFLFEYFSETQRNKGNFPGRFSGRQFSNSRSEMNVSTLELGDSALYLCASRGGEGSNQPQHFGDGTRLSIL.

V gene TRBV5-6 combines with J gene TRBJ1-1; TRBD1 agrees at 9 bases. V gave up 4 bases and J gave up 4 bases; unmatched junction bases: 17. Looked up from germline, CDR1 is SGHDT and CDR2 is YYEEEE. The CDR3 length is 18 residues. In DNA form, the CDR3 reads TGTGCCAGCAGCCCCAATAGCGGGTCTTGGACAGGGGCCACTGAAGCTTTCTTT. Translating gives CASSPNSGSWTGATEAFF.

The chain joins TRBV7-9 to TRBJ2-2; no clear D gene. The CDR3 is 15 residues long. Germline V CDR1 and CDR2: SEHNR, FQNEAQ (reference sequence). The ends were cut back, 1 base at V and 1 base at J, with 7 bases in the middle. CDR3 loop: CASSLDNLNTGELFF. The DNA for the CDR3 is TGTGCCAGCAGCTTAGATAATTTGAACACCGGGGAGCTGTTTTTT.

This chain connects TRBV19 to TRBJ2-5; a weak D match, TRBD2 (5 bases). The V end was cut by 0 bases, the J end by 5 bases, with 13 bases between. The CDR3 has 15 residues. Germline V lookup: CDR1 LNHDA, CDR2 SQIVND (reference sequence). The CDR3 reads CASSIDRLARETQYF. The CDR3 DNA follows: TGTGCCAGTAGTATAGATCGGCTAGCCAGGGAGACCCAGTACTTC.

This CDR3 reads CAWTWGHYTEAFF. The CDR3 nucleotides read TGTGCCTGGACCTGGGGACATTACACTGAAGCTTTCTTT. This rearrangement joins TRBV30 to TRBJ1-1, with D maybe TRBD1 (6 bases). Trimming removed 4 bases from V and 3 bases from J, with 12 bases in between. The CDR3 spans 13 residues. Per the germline V gene, CDR1 is GTSNPN and CDR2 is SVGIG (reference sequence).

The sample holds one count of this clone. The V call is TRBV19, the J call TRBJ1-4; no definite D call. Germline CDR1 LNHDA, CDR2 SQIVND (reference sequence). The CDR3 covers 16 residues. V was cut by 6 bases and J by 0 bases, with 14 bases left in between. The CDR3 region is CASRHSEAATNEKLFF. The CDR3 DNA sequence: TGTGCCAGTAGGCACTCGGAGGCCGCAACTAATGAAAAACTGTTTTTT.

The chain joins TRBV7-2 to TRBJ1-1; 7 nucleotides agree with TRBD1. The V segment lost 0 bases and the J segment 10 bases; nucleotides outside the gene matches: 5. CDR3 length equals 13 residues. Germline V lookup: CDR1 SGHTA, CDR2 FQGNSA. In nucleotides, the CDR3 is TGTGCCAGCAGCTTAGCTCGACAGGGAGTAGCTTTCTTT. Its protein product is CASSLARQGVAFF.

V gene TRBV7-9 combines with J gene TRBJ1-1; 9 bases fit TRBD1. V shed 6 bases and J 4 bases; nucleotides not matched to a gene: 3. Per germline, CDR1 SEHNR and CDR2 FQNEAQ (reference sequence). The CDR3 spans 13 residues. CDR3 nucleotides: TGTGCCAGCAGTACAGGGGGCATCACTGAAGCTTTCTTT. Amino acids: CASSTGGITEAFF.

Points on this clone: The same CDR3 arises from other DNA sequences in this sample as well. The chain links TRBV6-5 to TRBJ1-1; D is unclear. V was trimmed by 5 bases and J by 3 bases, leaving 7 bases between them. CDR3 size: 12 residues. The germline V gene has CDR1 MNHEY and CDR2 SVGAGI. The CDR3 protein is CASSRRDTEAFF. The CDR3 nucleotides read TGTGCCAGCAGTAGGCGGGACACTGAAGCTTTCTTT.

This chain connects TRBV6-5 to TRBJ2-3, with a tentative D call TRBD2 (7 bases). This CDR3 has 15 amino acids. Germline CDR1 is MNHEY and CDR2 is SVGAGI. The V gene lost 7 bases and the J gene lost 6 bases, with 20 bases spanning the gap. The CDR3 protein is CASTPEGRGADTQYF. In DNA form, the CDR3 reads TGTGCCAGCACTCCCGAAGGGAGGGGGGCGGATACGCAGTATTTT.

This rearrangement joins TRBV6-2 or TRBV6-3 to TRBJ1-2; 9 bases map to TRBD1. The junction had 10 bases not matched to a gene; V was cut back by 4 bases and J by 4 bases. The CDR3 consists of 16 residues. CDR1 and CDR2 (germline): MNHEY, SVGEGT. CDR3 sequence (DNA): TGTGCCAGCAGTTCAACAAGGACAGGGGTTCTCTATGGCTACACCTTC. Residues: CASSSTRTGVLYGYTF.

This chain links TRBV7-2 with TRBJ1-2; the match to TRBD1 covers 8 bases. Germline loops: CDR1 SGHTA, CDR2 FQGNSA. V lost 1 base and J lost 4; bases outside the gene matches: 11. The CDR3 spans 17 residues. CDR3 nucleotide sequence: TGTGCCAGCAGCTTAGTCGTGGACAGGGTTGGTACCTATGGCTACACCTTC. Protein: CASSLVVDRVGTYGYTF. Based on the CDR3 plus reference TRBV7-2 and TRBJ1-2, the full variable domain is GAGVSQSPSNKVTEKGKDVELRCDPISGHTALYWYRQSLGQGLEFLIYFQGNSAPDKSGLPSDRFSAERTGGSVSTLTIQRTQQEDSAVYLCASSLVVDRVGTYGYTFGSGTRLTVV.

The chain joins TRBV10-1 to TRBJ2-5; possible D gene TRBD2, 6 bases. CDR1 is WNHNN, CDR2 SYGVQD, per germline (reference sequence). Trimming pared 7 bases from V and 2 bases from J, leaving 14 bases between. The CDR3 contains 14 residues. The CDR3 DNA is TGCGCCAGCATTCGAAGACTAGAACAAGAGACCCAGTACTTC. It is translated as CASIRRLEQETQYF.

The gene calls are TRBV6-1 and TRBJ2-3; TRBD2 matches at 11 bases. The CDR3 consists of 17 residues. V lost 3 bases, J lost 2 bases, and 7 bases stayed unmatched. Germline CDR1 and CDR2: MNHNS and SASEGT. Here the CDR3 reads CASSDWASGGSTDTQYF. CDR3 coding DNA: TGTGCCAGCAGTGACTGGGCTAGCGGGGGGTCCACAGATACGCAGTATTTT.

CDR3 loop: CATSDRTSGTFSYNEQFF. The CDR3 DNA follows: TGTGCCACCAGTGACCGGACTAGCGGGACCTTTTCCTACAATGAGCAGTTCTTC. The chain carries TRBV24-1 and TRBJ2-1, with 12 bases identical to TRBD2. Losses at the gene ends were 4 bases for V and 1 base for J; bases not matched to a gene: 7. This CDR3 has 18 amino acids. Germline-derived CDR1 and CDR2 are KGHDR and SFDVKD.

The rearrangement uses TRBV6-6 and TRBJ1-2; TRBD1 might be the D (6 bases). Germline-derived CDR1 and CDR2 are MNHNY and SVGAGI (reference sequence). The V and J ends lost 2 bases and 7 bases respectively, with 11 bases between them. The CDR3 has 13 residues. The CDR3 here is CASSYGTGFGYTF. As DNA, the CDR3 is TGTGCCAGCAGTTACGGTACAGGGTTTGGCTACACCTTC.

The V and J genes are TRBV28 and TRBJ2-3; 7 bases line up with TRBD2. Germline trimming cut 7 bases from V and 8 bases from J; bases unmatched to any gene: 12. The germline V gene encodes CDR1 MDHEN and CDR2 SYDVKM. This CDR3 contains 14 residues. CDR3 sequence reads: CASKIGGRDGTQYF. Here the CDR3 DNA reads TGTGCCAGCAAGATCGGGGGGAGGGACGGTACGCAGTATTTT.

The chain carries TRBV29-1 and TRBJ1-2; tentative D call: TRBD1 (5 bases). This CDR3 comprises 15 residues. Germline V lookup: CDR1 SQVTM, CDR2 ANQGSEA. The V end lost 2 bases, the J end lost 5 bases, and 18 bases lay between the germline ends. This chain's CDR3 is CSVESLPGGAYGYTF. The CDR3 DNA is TGCAGCGTTGAATCTCTTCCCGGTGGGGCATATGGCTACACCTTC.